Included here is one TCR beta chain sequence, with context. What it recognizes is unknown. This CDR3 region has 13 residues. V gave up 7 bases and J gave up 6 bases, with 14 bases separating them. The method was immunoSEQ multiplex PCR; TCRdb's version includes in-frame clones alone and lacks a portion of them. The table shows about 79,000 clones, with about 91% occurring only once. The data were obtained in a study of T cell responses to AZD1222 COVID-19 vaccine. Study-level findings and limits: Regions left unmutated in variants are reportedly the target of nearly half of spike-specific TCRs.

Here the sequenced sample was peripheral blood, taken on day 0 of MenACWY control vaccination. This TCR came from an adult in good health. The chain is built from TRBV12-3 or TRBV12-4 and TRBJ2-3; D possibly uses TRBD1 or TRBD2 (6 bases each). The CDR3 sequence: CASTLGGSDTQYF. DNA for the CDR3: TGTGCCAGCACCTTAGGGGGGAGTGATACGCAGTATTTT.